Detailed here is one TCR beta chain. The antigen remains unidentified. Documented treatment: 15 to 20 received Ad26.COV2.S at low or high dose, single or two shots; about 5 received placebo; per-sample allocation not given. Sample collection was performed on day 63 after the first vaccine or placebo injection. This sample was taken from a study of Ad26.COV2.S vaccination and SARS-CoV-2 variants. Study-level background: Intramuscular Ad26.COV2.S doses were given once or twice, 56 days apart.

Produced via immunoSEQ multiplex PCR; TCRdb's table is partial and in-frame only. Among hundreds of thousands of clones, about 87% were seen once, and the ten largest hold 6.4%. Study findings and constraints: Vaccinated individuals (as opposed to placebo recipients) had higher spike-specific TCR breadth.

The material was peripheral blood, obtained in a trial of Ad26.COV2.S vaccine versus placebo. This sequence originates from a person aged 18-60 years who received the Ad26.COV2.S COVID-19 vaccine or a placebo.

In DNA form, the CDR3 reads TGTGCCAGCAGTGAGGCAGGGGGGGTGTACGAGCAGTACTTC. It specifies CASSEAGGVYEQYF. The chain has TRBV25-1 and TRBJ2-7; D is perhaps TRBD1 or TRBD2 (7 bases each). Looked up from germline, CDR1 is MGHDK and CDR2 is SYGVNS. V lost 3 bases, J lost 4 bases, and 13 bases lay in between. The CDR3 has 14 residues.